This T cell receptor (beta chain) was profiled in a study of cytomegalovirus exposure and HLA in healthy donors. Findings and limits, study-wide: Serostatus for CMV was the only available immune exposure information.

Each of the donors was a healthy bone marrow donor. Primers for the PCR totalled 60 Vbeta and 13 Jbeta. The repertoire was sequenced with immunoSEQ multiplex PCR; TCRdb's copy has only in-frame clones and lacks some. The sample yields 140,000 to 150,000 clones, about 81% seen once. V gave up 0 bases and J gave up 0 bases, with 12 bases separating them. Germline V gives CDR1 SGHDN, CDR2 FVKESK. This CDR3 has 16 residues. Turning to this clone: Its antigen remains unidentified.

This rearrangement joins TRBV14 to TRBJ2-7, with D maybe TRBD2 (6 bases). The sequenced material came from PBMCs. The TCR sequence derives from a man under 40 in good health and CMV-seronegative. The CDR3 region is CASSQDRGALSYEQYF. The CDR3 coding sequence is TGTGCCAGCAGCCAAGATCGCGGGGCACTCTCCTACGAGCAGTACTTC.